Listed below are T cell receptor beta chains from one sample, sequenced in a study of blood T cell repertoires in COVID-19. Sequencing used immunoSEQ multiplex PCR; TCRdb keeps in-frame clones, though not all of them. The sample has about 82,000 clones, 80% seen once. The specimen sequenced was peripheral blood. Every receptor here comes from a woman aged 35 to 49 with active or convalescent COVID-19. Both conserved end residues are part of each CDR3. Each record gives: D gene, clone size, J gene, V gene, CDR3 DNA, CDR3 protein. The D gene is left open where the match is weak. Size is omitted from some rows. Given values are once, few, many or a class for expanded clones.

TRBD1	.	TRBJ2-1	TRBV6-6	TGTGCCAGCAGTTCGACAGGGGCCAATGAGCAGTTCTTC	CASSSTGANEQFF
.	once	TRBJ2-5	TRBV7-2	TGTGCCAGCAGCTTGGGGCAGGGGGAGACCCAGTACTTC	CASSLGQGETQYF
TRBD1	.	TRBJ1-6	TRBV3-1/TRBV3-2	TGTGCCAGCAGCCAACGCGGGACAGGCAGAAATTCACCCCTCCACTTT	CASSQRGTGRNSPLHF
.	.	TRBJ2-7	TRBV2	TGTGCCAGCAGTGCGGACTCAAGCTCCTACGAGCAGTACTTC	CASSADSSSYEQYF
.	.	TRBJ1-6	TRBV7-8	TGTGCCAGCGGCTCAGTCCATAATTCACCCCTCCACTTT	CASGSVHNSPLHF
.	.	TRBJ2-7	TRBV6-2/TRBV6-3	TGTGCCAGCAGTTATCCGCCCTGGGGCGGAGGGAGCAACGAGCAGTACTTC	CASSYPPWGGGSNEQYF
.	.	TRBJ1-6	TRBV5-8	TGTGCCAGCAGCGACTTAGACAGCCAAGGGGTCTTT	CASSDLDSQGVF
TRBD1	.	TRBJ1-3	TRBV5-1	TGCGCCAGCAGCTTGGAAGGACAGGGAAGGAGAAACACCATATATTTT	CASSLEGQGRRNTIYF
TRBD1	.	TRBJ1-4	TRBV6-5	TGTGCCAGCAGGGGGACAGCCTCTGAAAAACTGTTTTTT	CASRGTASEKLFF
TRBD2	.	TRBJ2-7	TRBV6-2/TRBV6-3	TGTGCCAGCAGTACCCAGCGGGAGGGATCCAACGAGCAGTACTTC	CASSTQREGSNEQYF
.	.	TRBJ1-1	TRBV21-1	TGTGCCAGCAGTCCGTTGATACGGTATCGGAACACTGAAGCTTTCTTT	CASSPLIRYRNTEAFF
.	.	TRBJ2-3	TRBV11-3	TGTGCCAGCAGCTTAGAGGTTGGCGGGACCCCCGCCCCCCCCACAGATACGCAGTATTTT	CASSLEVGGTPAPPTDTQYF
TRBD1	.	TRBJ1-1	TRBV19	TGTGCCAGTAGTCAGGACAGGGTCCCTGAAGCTTTCTTT	CASSQDRVPEAFF
TRBD2	.	TRBJ2-7	TRBV29-1	TGCAGCGTTGATCTAATGGTCTCAGCGGGGCGCTACGAGCAGTACTTC	CSVDLMVSAGRYEQYF
TRBD1	.	TRBJ1-1	TRBV18	TGTGCCAGCGGGACAGCCCAAGGGGAAGCTTTCTTT	CASGTAQGEAFF
.	.	TRBJ1-4	TRBV12-5	TGTGCTAGTGGTTTGAGTAACAGGGTCACTAATGAAAAACTGTTTTTT	CASGLSNRVTNEKLFF
.	.	TRBJ2-5	TRBV21-1	TGTGCCAGCAGCAATGGTAAAGGGGAAGAGACCCAGTACTTC	CASSNGKGEETQYF
TRBD1	.	TRBJ2-1	TRBV24-1	TGTGCCACCAGTGATCCCGGGACAGGGTTGAATGAGCAGTTCTTC	CATSDPGTGLNEQFF
TRBD2	.	TRBJ2-3	TRBV29-1	TGCAGCGTTGAGAGGACTAGCGGGAGGGATACGCAGTATTTT	CSVERTSGRDTQYF
.	many	TRBJ2-2	TRBV7-9	TGTGCCAGCAGCTTAGACATAAGGAACACCGGGGAGCTGTTTTTT	CASSLDIRNTGELFF
TRBD1	.	TRBJ2-7	TRBV11-2	TGTGCCAGCAGCTTAAGGGACAGAGGCCCCTCCTACGAGCAGTACTTC	CASSLRDRGPSYEQYF
.	.	TRBJ2-4	TRBV29-1	TGCAGCGTATGGAAGCAGGGTAAAAACATTCAGTACTTC	CSVWKQGKNIQYF
.	.	TRBJ2-7	TRBV30	TGTGCCTGGATTGAAAAGAAGGGACACTTTGCTGAGGAGCAGTACTTC	CAWIEKKGHFAEEQYF
.	.	TRBJ1-5	TRBV7-9	TGTGCCAGCAGCTTAGCTGGGGGCTATCAGCCCCAGCATTTT	CASSLAGGYQPQHF
.	.	TRBJ1-6	TRBV5-1	TGCGCCAGCAGCTTGGAGCCCCCAGGGTATTCACCCCTCCACTTT	CASSLEPPGYSPLHF